This is a list of T cell receptor beta chains from one sample in a study of PD-L1 blockade in urothelial cancer. The table came from immunoSEQ multiplex PCR; TCRdb's copy has only in-frame clones and leaves some out. This table holds some 40,000 clones, 85% found once. The sample consisted of PBMCs, taken around atezolizumab (anti-PD-L1) treatment. These receptor sequences come from a man older than 75 with urothelial cancer. Both conserved end residues are part of each CDR3. Some rows mark clone size as missing; the rest say once, few, many or name a class of expanded clone.

v_call,j_call,clone_size,cdr3_aa
TRBV18,TRBJ2-6,-,CASSPWSQGSGANVLTF
TRBV7-9,TRBJ2-1,-,CASSPGQGNNEQFF
TRBV6-4,TRBJ1-2,-,CASSEGQQSYGYTF
TRBV5-1,TRBJ2-7,-,CASSLGVGGGTYEQYF
TRBV19,TRBJ2-1,-,CASSVAPWGDEQFF
TRBV7-9,TRBJ2-3,-,CASSPLAGSNLGTDTQYF
TRBV5-8,TRBJ1-5,-,CASSLGYPGQRSRQPQHF
TRBV7-9,TRBJ2-5,-,CASSSSLAGIQETQYF
TRBV28,TRBJ1-5,-,CASSKPGQNSNQPQHF
TRBV5-6,TRBJ1-2,-,CASSLGQFGYTF
TRBV2,TRBJ2-3,once,CASSVLRGTDTQYF
TRBV7-2,TRBJ2-3,-,CASSLRVAGVGDTQYF
TRBV7-2,TRBJ1-5,-,CASSLVGNQPQHF
TRBV6-1,TRBJ1-6,-,CASSGGSYNSPLHF
TRBV7-9,TRBJ2-1,-,CASSPAPAGAWFEQFF
TRBV18,TRBJ1-2,-,CASSPNLPGQGANYGYTF
TRBV4-1,TRBJ2-2,once,CASSHSGGQGGGIGELFF
TRBV5-1,TRBJ2-4,-,CASSLGPVSRSNIQYF
TRBV7-2,TRBJ2-7,once,CASSLYGSSGSYEQYF
TRBV10-2,TRBJ1-1,once,CASRDRVNTEAFF
TRBV27,TRBJ1-5,-,CASSLEAGGASNQPQHF
TRBV28,TRBJ2-3,-,CASSSGQTDTQYF
TRBV30,TRBJ1-2,-,CAWSAGFGYTF
TRBV30,TRBJ1-1,-,CAWSQTGREAFF
TRBV2,TRBJ2-1,-,CASTPGTNRFNEQFF
TRBV5-4,TRBJ2-1,-,CASSFDRGSYNEQFF
TRBV30,TRBJ2-1,-,CAWGAKGLAGYNEQFF
TRBV19,TRBJ1-1,-,CASSIPDRGRTEAFF
TRBV10-3,TRBJ1-2,-,CAISEDRGPGGYTF
TRBV6-5,TRBJ1-3,-,CASSRGGNTIYF
TRBV5-1,TRBJ2-3,-,CASSLGLAASTDTQYF
TRBV18,TRBJ1-4,-,CASSPPAGNLGKLFF